Given below is one TCR beta chain in context. The antigen this receptor binds is unknown. Per-nucleotide qualities are absent, and no much larger clonotype sits a single base away. Cut back by 4 bases and 2 bases, the V and J ends lie 12 bases apart. There are 15 amino acids in the CDR3, from cysteine to phenylalanine inclusive. Solely the CDR3 DNA is kept, with 45 bases framed from the first base. Taken from the germline V gene, the CDR1 and CDR2 loops are ENHRY and SYGVKD. The data derive from a study of vaccination and CD4 T cells after COVID-19 (dated by TCRdb to the early 2020s). In the study overall: Every convalescent patient had a positive nasal swab PCR test for SARS-CoV-2, with mild disease in 8 to 10 patients and severe disease in one. The convalescent cohort comprised six males and four females, including two Hispanic individuals, seven Caucasians, two Asians and one multiracial person. In control cultures, a CEFX viral epitope pool was used as positive control, an HIV-1 Nef peptide pool was used as negative control, or no peptide was added. Each participant got two doses of either the Pfizer-BioNTech BNT162b2 vaccine (n=8) or the Moderna mRNA-1273 vaccine (n=2). Overlapping spike peptide pools from SARS-CoV-2 and from the common cold coronaviruses HCoV-NL63, HCoV-OC43 and HCoV-229E were used as culture stimuli. In 10 COVID-19 convalescent patients and a handful of infection-naive healthy vaccine recipients, the spike-specific CD4+ TCR repertoire before mRNA vaccination was compared with the repertoire after mRNA vaccination. Post-vaccine blood samples were obtained a median of approximately 74 days after the second vaccine dose, with a range of about 12 to 241 days. Post-COVID blood samples from convalescent patients were collected a median of roughly 100 days after diagnosis, with a range of 35 to 161 days.

What the treatment or condition label conveys for this sample: approximately 9-day PBMC culture with coronavirus spike peptide pools or control peptides (ViraFEST assay). The study used the ViraFEST assay, which expanded antigen-specific T cells with peptide pools and then identified expanded clonotypes by TCR sequencing. The convalescent patients' positive SARS-CoV-2 PCR tests were from March to December 2020, which was before the Alpha, Beta and Delta variants emerged in the United States. PBMCs were cultured at approximately 2 million per well in IMDM supplemented with 5% human AB serum and around 10 IU/ml IL-2, with 9.5 to 10 ug/ml peptide pools added. On days 3 and 7, half of the culture medium was replaced with fresh IL-2-containing medium. After ten to eleven days of culture, CD4+ T cells were isolated by negative selection using the EasySep CD4+ T cell isolation kit. PBMCs were separated from whole blood using Ficoll-Paque Plus gradient centrifugation and then either used fresh or cryopreserved at -140C. Triplicate wells were generally used for each culture condition.

The method behind the library was PCR. DNA from cultured CD4+ T cells underwent TCR sequencing with the Oncomine TCR Beta short-read assay at the Johns Hopkins FTIC core. Genomic DNA was extracted from the cultured CD4+ T cells with the QIAamp micro DNA kit. Oncomine TCR Beta libraries from cultured CD4+ T cells were pooled with unique dual indexes and sequenced on an Illumina iSeq 100. For the original study's pipeline: Non-productive sequences were filtered out, and CDR3s that did not start with C, did not end with F or W, or were shorter than 7 amino acids were discarded. Antigen-specific clonotypes were identified with the MANAFEST web application by comparing peptide-stimulated wells with reference and other culture wells. To be called positive, a clone needed an FDR below 0.05, an odds ratio above 5, and a productive frequency above 0.1% in at least two of three replicate wells. Clonotypes that were significantly expanded in both SARS-CoV-2 spike wells and at least one common cold coronavirus spike condition were defined as cross-reactive. Using R version 3.6.1, CDR3 homology was evaluated through Levenshtein distances (stringdist) along with unrooted phylogenetic trees (ape). TCRdb cleaned the public reads at Q25 with fastp, built clones with MiXCR and kept in-frame beta chains. Rows merge per CDR3 protein into single entries with the most common DNA and genes. The V and J calls here are based on TCRdb, not the publication. This sample lists 8,000 to 10,000 distinct CDR3 sequences; roughly 69% were detected once. The biggest ten clones account for approximately 17% of the sample.

Broad study findings and their caveats: In convalescent patients, a median about 86% of post-vaccine SARS-CoV-2-reactive clones were detected only after vaccination, and vaccine-specific priming was suggested by this finding. Of the vaccine-specific clones found in convalescent patients, nearly all (304 of 307) were mono-reactive for SARS-CoV-2 spike instead of being cross-reactive with common cold coronaviruses. The number of convalescent patients in the study was relatively small, and the study did not examine early timepoints following natural infection. An increase in the median number of SARS-CoV-2-reactive clonotypes from approximately 20 after infection to 38 after vaccination was observed, but the change was not found to be significant.

This receptor was identified in a human donor who had recovered from COVID-19. The specimen sequenced was CD4+ T cells from blood, cultured in vitro. Recombination connected TRBV10-3 to TRBJ1-5; the D gene cannot be resolved reliably. The CDR3 region reads CAISGSEAGNQPQHF. The DNA sequence follows: TGTGCCATCAGTGGGTCAGAGGCAGGCAATCAGCCCCAGCATTTT.